Listed here is a single TCR beta chain. With iRepertoire HTBI primers and Arm-PCR of CDR3 regions, TCR beta libraries were built. TCRdb re-derived calls from the multiplex PCR reads in MiXCR, one entry per CDR3 protein. This sample yields 250,000 or so distinct CDR3 sequences, of which around 20% are seen a single time; approximately 13% belongs to the top ten. Time point of the sample: newly diagnosed GD, antithyroid drugs for less than 3 months. Following extraction of RNA from PBMCs, that RNA was used to make the TCR library. This sample is drawn from a study of regulatory T cells in long-lasting Graves disease. V dropped 0 bases and J dropped 5 bases, with 11 bases sitting between them. The CDR3 consists of 14 residues. The germline V gene encodes CDR1 GTSNPN and CDR2 SVGIG (reference sequence).

The sequence was collected from a female donor with Graves disease. Sequences were derived from peripheral blood mononuclear cells (PBMCs), sampled at new diagnosis, from a patient treated with antithyroid drugs. The rearrangement joins TRBV30 to TRBJ2-1, with D perhaps TRBD2 (6 bases). The CDR3 DNA sequence: TGTGCCTGGAGTGTCGGCAGGGAGGACAATGAGCAGTTCTTC. It translates to CAWSVGREDNEQFF.